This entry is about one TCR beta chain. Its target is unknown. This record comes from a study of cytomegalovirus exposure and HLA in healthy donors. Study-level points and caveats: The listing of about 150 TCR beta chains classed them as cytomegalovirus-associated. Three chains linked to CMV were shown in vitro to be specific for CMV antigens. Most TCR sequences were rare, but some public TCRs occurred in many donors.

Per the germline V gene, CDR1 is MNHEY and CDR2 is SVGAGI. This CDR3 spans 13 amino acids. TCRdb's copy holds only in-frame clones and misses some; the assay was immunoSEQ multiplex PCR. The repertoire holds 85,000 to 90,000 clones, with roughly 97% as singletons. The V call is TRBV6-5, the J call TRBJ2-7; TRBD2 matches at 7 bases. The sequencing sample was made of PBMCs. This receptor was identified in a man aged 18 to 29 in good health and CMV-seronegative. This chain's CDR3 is CACVGRNNYEQYF. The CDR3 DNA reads TGTGCTTGTGTCGGGAGGAATAACTACGAGCAGTACTTC.